The 8 T cell receptor beta chains in this list originate from one sample, sequenced in a study of Graves' ophthalmopathy and Graves' hyperthyroidism. Beta-chain TCR CDR3 regions were amplified from RNA transcripts. RT-PCR was first run with HTBI primers, then multiplex PCR in a second round. Each CDR3 protein is one row after TCRdb ran MiXCR on the multiplex PCR reads. The sample carries about 600,000 distinct CDR3 sequences, roughly 39% recorded once. The sequenced material came from peripheral blood or thyroid tissue (not recorded which). The source of these receptors is an adult man with Graves' hyperthyroidism.

This clonotype was seen at least ten times. This chain joins TRBV5-8 and TRBJ1-2; D not resolved. Germline CDR1 is SGHTS and CDR2 is YDEGEE. V was shortened by 2 bases and J by 1 base, with 6 bases between the two germline ends. This CDR3 comprises 13 residues. The CDR3 coding sequence is TGTGCCAGCAGCTTAAGCAATAACTATGGCTACACCTTC. This translates into CASSLSNNYGYTF. The complete variable domain, with remaining parts taken from reference TRBV5-8 and TRBJ1-2, reads EAGVTQSPTHLIKTRGQQATLRCSPISGHTSVYWYQQALGLGLQFLLWYDEGEERNRGNFPPRFSGRQFPNYSSELNVNALELEDSALYLCASSLSNNYGYTFGSGTRLTVV.

This clonotype came up many times. This sequence joins TRBV6-5 and TRBJ2-7; 11 positions agree with TRBD2. Trimming cost V 5 bases and J 2 bases; bases outside gene matches: 8. Germline loops: CDR1 MNHEY, CDR2 SVGAGI. CDR3 length equals 16 residues. The CDR3 DNA is TGTGCCAGCAGTCCAGCGTTAGCGGGAGGGACCTACGAGCAGTACTTC. Its protein is CASSPALAGGTYEQYF.

About this clonotype: It may be a read error: a sequence one base away is much more abundant. The V gene is TRBV10-3, the J gene TRBJ1-4; D gene uncertain. The germline gives CDR1 ENHRY, CDR2 SYGVKD. The CDR3 runs 15 residues. For the CDR3, the DNA is TGTGCCAGCAGTGAAGAGGACGGGGTTGGTGAAAAACTGTTTTTT. This translates into CASSEEDGVGEKLFF.

This clonotype has just a few counts. V and J are TRBV20-1 and TRBJ1-3, with TRBD1 matching over 8 bases. The CDR3 is made up of 15 amino acids. The ends lost 5 bases at V and 3 bases at J; junction bases unmatched: 9. The germline gives CDR1 DFQATT, CDR2 SNEGSKA (reference sequence). CDR3 sequence reads: CSAWKTGESGNTIYF. DNA of the CDR3: TGCAGTGCTTGGAAGACAGGGGAAAGTGGAAACACCATATATTTT.

Of note for this clonotype: One end of the junction fails to match germline, which may point to a read error. This chain uses TRBV5-1 with TRBJ1-3, with TRBD1 as a possible D gene (6 bases). The CDR3 has 14 residues. In germline, CDR1 is SGHRS, CDR2 YFSETQ. DNA for the CDR3: TGCGCCAGCAGCTGGGGGCCGTCTGGAAGCACCATATATTTT. Its translation: CASSWGPSGSTIYF. The entire variable domain, with the rest obtained from reference TRBV5-1 and TRBJ1-3, is as follows: KAGVTQTPRYLIKTRGQQVTLSCSPISGHRSVSWYQQTPGQGLQFLFEYFSETQRNKGNFPGRFSGRQFSNSRSEMNVSTLELGDSALYLCASSWGPSGSTIYFGEGSWLTVV.

The rearrangement joins TRBV29-1 to TRBJ1-1, with D possibly TRBD1 on 6 matching bases. CDR3 size: 12 residues. The ends were cut back, 6 bases at V and 3 bases at J, with 11 bases in the middle. CDR1 SQVTM and CDR2 ANQGSEA come from the germline V gene. The CDR3 region is CSVGGLDTEAFF. The CDR3 nucleotides are TGCAGCGTAGGGGGGCTTGACACTGAAGCTTTCTTT.

As to this clonotype: The germline gene is not matched at one end of the junction; a read error may be the cause. The chain carries TRBV7-6 and TRBJ1-5, with D hard to call. The CDR3 has 16 amino acids. In germline, CDR1 is SGHVS, CDR2 FNYEAQ. DNA for the CDR3: TGTGCCAGCAGCCTAGCGGTGTTTACTTTCAATCAGCCCCAGCATTTT. Its protein product is CASSLAVFTFNQPQHF.

V usage is TRBV6-5 and J usage is TRBJ2-7, with 9 bases identical to TRBD1. The J call could be wrong; TRBJ2-1 is a better fit for the DNA end. The CDR3 contains 14 residues. Germline CDR1 reads MNHEY; CDR2 reads SVGAGI. The CDR3 DNA sequence: TGTGCCAGCAGTCGGACAGGGGTTTACAATGAGCAGTTCTTC. Its protein product is CASSRTGVYNEQFF.